Presented here are 16 T cell receptor beta chains from one specimen sequenced in a study of blood T cell repertoires in COVID-19. Sequencing was performed with immunoSEQ multiplex PCR; in TCRdb, only in-frame clones are kept and a portion is missing. The table lists about 120,000 clones, 87% of them singletons. The sequenced sample consisted of peripheral blood. The receptor source for this set is a woman aged 45-60 years with acute or convalescent COVID-19.

The chain joins TRBV19 to TRBJ1-3; 8 bases align to TRBD1. The CDR3 is 14 amino acids. V lost 6 bases, J lost 2 bases, and 3 bases stayed unmatched. Germline loops: CDR1 LNHDA, CDR2 SQIVND (reference sequence). CDR3 in DNA: TGTGCCAGTAGGACAGGGGAACCTGGAAACACCATATATTTT. Its protein is CASRTGEPGNTIYF.

The chain employs TRBV6-5 and TRBJ2-5; TRBD2 matches 11 bases. The CDR3 runs 15 residues. V lost 5 bases, J lost 5 bases, and 7 bases stayed unmatched. Germline-derived CDR1 and CDR2 are MNHEY and SVGAGI. CDR3: CASSRSGGALETQYF. The CDR3 DNA is TGTGCCAGCAGTCGTAGCGGGGGGGCTCTCGAGACCCAGTACTTC.

This clone was counted a single time. CDR3 coding DNA: TGCGCCAGCAGCGGGGCTAGCTCTGGAAACACCATATATTTT. This codes for CASSGASSGNTIYF. The chain recombines TRBV5-1 with TRBJ1-3; the D gene is possibly TRBD1 (5 bases). V was cut by 4 bases and J by 0 bases, with 8 bases left in between. Germline CDR1 and CDR2: SGHRS and YFSETQ. This CDR3 comprises 14 residues.

The chain combines TRBV30 with TRBJ1-2; D possibly corresponds to TRBD1 (5 bases). With 6 bases removed from V and 3 bases from J, the gap between germline ends came to 11 bases. The CDR3 covers 12 residues. CDR1 GTSNPN and CDR2 SVGIG come from the germline V gene (reference sequence). This CDR3 is CACMTEYYGYTF. In nucleotides, the CDR3 is TGTGCCTGTATGACAGAGTACTATGGCTACACCTTC. The full variable domain, with the rest looked up from reference TRBV30 and TRBJ1-2, is SQTIHQWPATLVQPVGSPLSLECTVEGTSNPNLYWYRQAAGRGLQLLFYSVGIGQISSEVPQNLSASRPQDRQFILSSKKLLLSDSGFYLCACMTEYYGYTFGSGTRLTVV.

In its sample, this clone was seen once. V is TRBV7-6 and J is TRBJ2-6, with 10 bases that match TRBD1. Germline assignment: CDR1 SGHVS and CDR2 FNYEAQ. The CDR3 loop spans 19 amino acids. V was clipped by 0 bases and J by 2 bases; unmatched bases: 7. The chain's CDR3 is CASSLARDRGSPGANVLTF. CDR3 nucleotides: TGTGCCAGCAGCTTAGCCCGGGACAGGGGTTCCCCTGGGGCCAACGTCCTGACTTTC.

The chain combines TRBV19 with TRBJ1-1, with 8 bases lining up with TRBD1. CDR1 is LNHDA, CDR2 SQIVND, per germline (reference sequence). V shed 8 bases and J 7 bases; nucleotides not matched to a gene: 9. CDR3 length: 13 amino acids. CDR3 sequence (DNA): TGTGCCAGTTGCTTTAGGGGACAGGTTGAAGCTTTCTTT. Protein product: CASCFRGQVEAFF.

This chain connects TRBV19 to TRBJ2-3; D is unclear. V shed 2 bases and J shed 0 bases, with 9 bases lying between them. The germline V gene has CDR1 LNHDA and CDR2 SQIVND (reference sequence). The CDR3 is 15 residues long. The CDR3 sequence is CASSINLVSTDTQYF. In DNA form, the CDR3 reads TGTGCCAGTAGTATAAATCTAGTCAGCACAGATACGCAGTATTTT.

This sequence joins TRBV6-1 and TRBJ1-3, with 9 bases that match TRBD1. V dropped 4 bases and J dropped 4; count of bases not matched to a gene: 14. Germline CDR1 and CDR2: MNHNS and SASEGT. This CDR3 has 18 residues. The CDR3 region is CASSGTATGGFKGNTIYF. CDR3 nucleotide sequence: TGTGCCAGCAGTGGTACGGCGACAGGGGGATTTAAGGGAAACACCATATATTTT.

V gene TRBV30 combines with J gene TRBJ2-5, with D perhaps TRBD1 (7 bases). Trimming took 3 bases from V and 3 from J, leaving 14 bases between them. The CDR3 has 14 residues. Germline V lookup: CDR1 GTSNPN, CDR2 SVGIG (reference sequence). DNA for the CDR3: TGTGCCTGGAGGCCTCAGGGGGGAAAAGAGACCCAGTACTTC. This sequence encodes CAWRPQGGKETQYF.

On this clone itself: This sample also contains other DNA sequences that code for the same CDR3. The chain employs TRBV6-5 and TRBJ1-2, with 9 bases aligning to TRBD1. The CDR3 runs 14 residues. Germline V gene data show CDR1 as MNHEY and CDR2 as SVGAGI. V shed 5 bases, J shed 4 bases, and the junction held 5 bases outside the gene matches. The DNA of the CDR3 is TGTGCCAGCAGTAGGGACAGGGATGGCTATGGCTACACCTTC. It specifies CASSRDRDGYGYTF.

The chain combines TRBV5-1 with TRBJ2-1; D is ambiguous. The germline V gene has CDR1 SGHRS and CDR2 YFSETQ. Trimming shortened V by 2 bases and J by 5 bases, and 14 bases separated the two germline ends. CDR3 length: 15 amino acids. CDR3 loop: CASSFTLVVNNEQFF. CDR3 coding DNA: TGCGCCAGCAGCTTCACTCTGGTAGTTAACAATGAGCAGTTCTTC.

The chain is built from TRBV9 and TRBJ1-6, with D unresolved. Germline V CDR1 and CDR2: SGDLS, YYNGEE. CDR3 length: 16 amino acids. Trimming removed 4 bases from V and 0 bases from J, with 11 bases in between. CDR3 residues: CASSQTSSSYNSPLHF. DNA of the CDR3: TGTGCCAGCAGCCAAACGTCGAGCTCCTATAATTCACCCCTCCACTTT.

V gene TRBV5-1 combines with J gene TRBJ1-2; maybe TRBD1 (5 bases). Trimming took 4 bases from V and 3 from J, leaving 10 bases between them. Germline lookup yields CDR1 SGHRS and CDR2 YFSETQ. This CDR3 contains 13 residues. CDR3 DNA sequence: TGCGCCAGCAGCCCCAAACAGGACTATGGCTACACCTTC. As protein: CASSPKQDYGYTF.

The chain recombines TRBV4-3 with TRBJ2-1; 8 bases line up with TRBD1. CDR3 length: 13 residues. With 1 base clipped from V and 14 bases from J, the junction kept 7 bases outside the gene matches. Germline CDR1 reads LGHNA; CDR2 reads YSLEER. CDR3 sequence reads: CASSQGDRGKEFF. CDR3 nucleotide sequence: TGCGCCAGCAGCCAAGGAGACAGGGGAAAAGAGTTCTTC.

A remark on this clone: Different DNA sequences within this sample yield the same CDR3. DNA for the CDR3: TGTGCCACCAGTGATTCGTCCTATGGCTACACCTTC. Translation: CATSDSSYGYTF. The chain carries TRBV24-1 and TRBJ1-2; no clear D. Germline loops: CDR1 KGHDR, CDR2 SFDVKD. The CDR3 has 12 amino acids. The germline V and J ends were trimmed by 2 bases and 4 bases, with 4 bases remaining between them.

The chain links TRBV30 to TRBJ2-1, with a possible D match to TRBD1 (6 bases). Deletions cut 0 bases from V and 6 bases from J, with 18 bases between. Germline V CDR1 and CDR2: GTSNPN, SVGIG (reference sequence). The CDR3 runs 16 residues. The DNA of the CDR3 is TGTGCCTGGAGTGTACATAGGGGGAAGGGGTCCAATGAGCAGTTCTTC. Protein sequence: CAWSVHRGKGSNEQFF.